This T cell receptor beta chain was documented in a study of shared clonotypes between healthy human individuals. CD8 cells regarded as naive lacked CD45RO, were positively chosen for CCR7, and omitted terminally differentiated effector memory CD45RA+ cells. The assay ran at deep level. Per the original methods: ImmunoSEQ supplied junction-only sequences lacking quality scores, so filtering was different. The protocol was immunoSEQ multiplex PCR, while the TCRdb copy is restricted to in-frame clones and leaves out a portion. The V and J calls and the clone size are those of that table, but D and trimming were determined from the DNA. In the table there are roughly 590,000 clones, 95% to 96% of which are singletons. CDR1 and CDR2 (germline): SGHNT, YYREEE (reference sequence). Trimming took off 7 bases at V and 4 bases at J, with 17 bases between the two ends. The CDR3 consists of 14 residues. To note about this clone: Its antigen remains unidentified.

Study-wide points: Naive subsets usually exceeded memory subsets in estimated richness. Only blood underwent sampling, and tissue repertoires likely differ.

The sample taken for sequencing was naive CD8+ T cells sorted from blood. The gene calls are TRBV5-4 and TRBJ1-2; no definite D call. This TCR came from a woman in her twenties or thirties in good health. CDR3 residues: CASAADSRTYGYTF. CDR3 nucleotides: TGTGCCAGCGCCGCCGATAGCCGTACCTATGGCTACACCTTC.